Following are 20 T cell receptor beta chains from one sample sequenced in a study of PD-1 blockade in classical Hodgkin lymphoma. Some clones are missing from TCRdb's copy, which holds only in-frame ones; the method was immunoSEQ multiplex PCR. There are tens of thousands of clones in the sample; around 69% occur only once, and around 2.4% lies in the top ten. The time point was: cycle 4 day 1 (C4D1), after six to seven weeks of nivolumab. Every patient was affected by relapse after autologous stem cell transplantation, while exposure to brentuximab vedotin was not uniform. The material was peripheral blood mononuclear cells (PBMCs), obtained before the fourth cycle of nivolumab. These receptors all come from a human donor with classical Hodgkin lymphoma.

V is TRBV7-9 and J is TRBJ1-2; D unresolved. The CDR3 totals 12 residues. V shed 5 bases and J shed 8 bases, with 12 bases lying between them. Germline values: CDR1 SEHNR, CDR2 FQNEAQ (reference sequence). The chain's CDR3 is CASSPPYGGYTF. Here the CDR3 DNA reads TGTGCCAGCAGCCCCCCCTATGGGGGCTACACCTTC.

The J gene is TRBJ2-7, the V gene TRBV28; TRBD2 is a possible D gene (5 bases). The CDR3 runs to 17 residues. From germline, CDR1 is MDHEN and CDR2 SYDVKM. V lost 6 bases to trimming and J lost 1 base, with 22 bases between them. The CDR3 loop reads CASRSGRLQSQSYEQYF. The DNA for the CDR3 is TGTGCCAGCAGGTCGGGAAGACTGCAGTCCCAATCCTACGAGCAGTACTTC.

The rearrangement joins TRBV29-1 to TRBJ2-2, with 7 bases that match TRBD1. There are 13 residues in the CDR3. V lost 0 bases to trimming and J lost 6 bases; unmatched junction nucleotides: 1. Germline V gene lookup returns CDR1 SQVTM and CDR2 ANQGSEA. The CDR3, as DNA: TGCAGCGTTGAAGACAGGGGGTCCGGGGAGCTGTTTTTT. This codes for CSVEDRGSGELFF.

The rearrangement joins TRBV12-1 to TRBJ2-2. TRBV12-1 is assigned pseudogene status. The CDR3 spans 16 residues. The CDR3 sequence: CASTPSGGASTGELFF. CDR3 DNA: TGTGCCAGCACCCCCTCCGGGGGCGCTTCCACCGGGGAGCTGTTTTTT.

In nucleotides, the CDR3 is TGTGCCAGCAGTCGCACCGGACCTTCCGCTGGAAACACCATATATTTT. This encodes CASSRTGPSAGNTIYF. The chain has TRBV2 and TRBJ1-3; no firm D call. V was trimmed by 5 bases and J by 2 bases, leaving 16 bases between them. Germline CDR1 reads SNHLY; CDR2 reads FYNNEI. The CDR3 is made up of 16 amino acids.

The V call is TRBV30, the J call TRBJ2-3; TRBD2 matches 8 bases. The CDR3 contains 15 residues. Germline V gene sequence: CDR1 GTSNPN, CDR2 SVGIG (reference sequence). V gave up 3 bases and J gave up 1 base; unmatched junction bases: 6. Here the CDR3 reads CAWRSGRGGTDTQYF. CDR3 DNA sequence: TGTGCCTGGAGATCAGGGCGGGGGGGCACAGATACGCAGTATTTT.

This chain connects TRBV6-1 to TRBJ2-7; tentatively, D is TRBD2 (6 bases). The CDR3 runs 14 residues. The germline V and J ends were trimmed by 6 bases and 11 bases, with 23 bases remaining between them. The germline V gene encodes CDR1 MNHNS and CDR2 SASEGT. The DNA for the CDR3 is TGTGCCAGCAGGCCCCAGGAGGGAGACGCGTTGAAGTACTTC. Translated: CASRPQEGDALKYF.

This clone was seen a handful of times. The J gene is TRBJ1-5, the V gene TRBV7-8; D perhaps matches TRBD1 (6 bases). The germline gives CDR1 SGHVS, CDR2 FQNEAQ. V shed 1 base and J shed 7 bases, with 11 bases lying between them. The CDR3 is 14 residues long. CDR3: CASSLEGGIQPQHF. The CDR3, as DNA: TGTGCCAGCAGCTTAGAGGGGGGGATCCAGCCCCAGCATTTT.

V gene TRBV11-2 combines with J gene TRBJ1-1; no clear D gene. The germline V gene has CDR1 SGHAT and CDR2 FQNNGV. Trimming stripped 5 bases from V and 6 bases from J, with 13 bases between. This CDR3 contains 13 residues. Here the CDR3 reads CASSMGGPPEAFF. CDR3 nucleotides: TGTGCCAGCAGCATGGGAGGGCCCCCTGAAGCTTTCTTT.

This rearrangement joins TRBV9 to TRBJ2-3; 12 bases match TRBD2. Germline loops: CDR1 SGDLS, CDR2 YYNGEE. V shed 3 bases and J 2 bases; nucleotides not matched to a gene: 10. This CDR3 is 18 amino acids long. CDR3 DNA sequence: TGTGCCAGCAGCGGAGACCAACGACTAGCGGGGGACACAGATACGCAGTATTTT. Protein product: CASSGDQRLAGDTDTQYF. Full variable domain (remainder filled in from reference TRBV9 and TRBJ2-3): DSGVTQTPKHLITATGQRVTLRCSPRSGDLSVYWYQQSLDQGLQFLIQYYNGEERAKGNILERFSAQQFPDLHSELNLSSLELGDSALYFCASSGDQRLAGDTDTQYFGPGTRLTVL.

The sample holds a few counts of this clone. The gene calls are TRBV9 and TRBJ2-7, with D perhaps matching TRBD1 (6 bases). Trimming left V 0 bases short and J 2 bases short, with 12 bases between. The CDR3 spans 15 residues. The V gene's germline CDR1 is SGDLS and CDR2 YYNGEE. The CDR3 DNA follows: TGTGCCAGCAGCGTAGGGGCAGGGGATACCTACGAGCAGTACTTC. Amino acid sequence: CASSVGAGDTYEQYF.

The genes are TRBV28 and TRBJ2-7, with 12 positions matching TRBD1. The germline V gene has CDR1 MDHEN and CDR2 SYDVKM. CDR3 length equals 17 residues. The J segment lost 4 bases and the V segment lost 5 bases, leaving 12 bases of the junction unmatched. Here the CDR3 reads CASSLLVGQGAMYEQYF. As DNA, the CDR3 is TGTGCCAGCAGTCTTTTGGTGGGACAGGGGGCGATGTACGAGCAGTACTTC.

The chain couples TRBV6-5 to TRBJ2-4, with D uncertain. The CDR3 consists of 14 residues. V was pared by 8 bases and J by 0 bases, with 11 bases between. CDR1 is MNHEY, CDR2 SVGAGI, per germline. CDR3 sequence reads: CASGEDLAKNIQYF. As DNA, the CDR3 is TGTGCCAGCGGAGAGGATCTAGCCAAAAACATTCAGTACTTC.

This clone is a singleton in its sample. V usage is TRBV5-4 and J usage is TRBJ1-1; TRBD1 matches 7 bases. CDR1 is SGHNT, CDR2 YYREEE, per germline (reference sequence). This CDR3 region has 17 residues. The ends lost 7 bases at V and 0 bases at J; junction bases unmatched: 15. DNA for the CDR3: TGTGCCAGCGCGAGAGACAGGGCTGACGAAATGAACACTGAAGCTTTCTTT. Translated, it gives CASARDRADEMNTEAFF.

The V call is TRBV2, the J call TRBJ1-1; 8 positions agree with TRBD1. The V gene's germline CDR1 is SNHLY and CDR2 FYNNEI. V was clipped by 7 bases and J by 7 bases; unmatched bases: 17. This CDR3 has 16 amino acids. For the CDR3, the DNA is TGTGCCAGCAAAGAGGATGAGACAGGGGATTTTGGTGAAGCTTTCTTT. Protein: CASKEDETGDFGEAFF.

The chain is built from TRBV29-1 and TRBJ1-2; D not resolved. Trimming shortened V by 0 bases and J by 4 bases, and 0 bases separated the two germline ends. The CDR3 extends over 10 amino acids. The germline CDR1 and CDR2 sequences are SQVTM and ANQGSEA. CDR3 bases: TGCAGCGTTGAAGACTATGGCTACACCTTC. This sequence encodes CSVEDYGYTF. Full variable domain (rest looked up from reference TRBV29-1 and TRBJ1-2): SAVISQKPSRDICQRGTSLTIQCQVDSQVTMMFWYRQQPGQSLTLIATANQGSEATYESGFVIDKFPISRPNLTFSTLTVSNMSPEDSSIYLCSVEDYGYTFGSGTRLTVV.

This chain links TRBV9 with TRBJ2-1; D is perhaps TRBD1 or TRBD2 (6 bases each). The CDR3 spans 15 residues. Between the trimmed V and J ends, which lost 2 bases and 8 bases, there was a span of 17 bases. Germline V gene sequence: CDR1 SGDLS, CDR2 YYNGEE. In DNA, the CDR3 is TGTGCCAGCAGCGTGAGGGGGGAGCACAGGGATGAGCAGTTCTTC. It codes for CASSVRGEHRDEQFF.

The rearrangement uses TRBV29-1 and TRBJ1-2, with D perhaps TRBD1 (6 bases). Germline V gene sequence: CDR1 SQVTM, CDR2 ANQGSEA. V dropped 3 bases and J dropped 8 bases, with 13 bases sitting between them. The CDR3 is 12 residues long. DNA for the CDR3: TGCAGCGTTGACGGGGGGCGCTGGGGCTACACCTTC. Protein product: CSVDGGRWGYTF.

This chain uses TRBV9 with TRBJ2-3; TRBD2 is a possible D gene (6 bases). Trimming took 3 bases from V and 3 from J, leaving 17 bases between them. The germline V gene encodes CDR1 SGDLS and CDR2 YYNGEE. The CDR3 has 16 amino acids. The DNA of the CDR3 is TGTGCCAGCAGCGCCTCCGGGACTCCGAAAACAGATACGCAGTATTTT. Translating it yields CASSASGTPKTDTQYF.

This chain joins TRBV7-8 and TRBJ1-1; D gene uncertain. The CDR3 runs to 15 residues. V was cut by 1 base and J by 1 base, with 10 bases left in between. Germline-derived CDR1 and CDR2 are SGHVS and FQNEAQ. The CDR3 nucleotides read TGTGCCAGCAGCTTAGGAGGTGAAGCGAACACTGAAGCTTTCTTT. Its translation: CASSLGGEANTEAFF.